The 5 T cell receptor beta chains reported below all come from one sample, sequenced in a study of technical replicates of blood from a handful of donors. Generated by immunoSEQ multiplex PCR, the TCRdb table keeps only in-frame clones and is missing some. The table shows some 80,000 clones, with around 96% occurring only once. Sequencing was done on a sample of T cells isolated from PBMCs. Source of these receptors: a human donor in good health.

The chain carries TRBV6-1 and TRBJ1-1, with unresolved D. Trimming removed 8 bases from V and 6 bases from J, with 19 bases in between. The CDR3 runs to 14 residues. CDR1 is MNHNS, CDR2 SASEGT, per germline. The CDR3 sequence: CASLLRIGLAEAFF. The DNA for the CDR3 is TGTGCCAGCCTCTTGCGTATCGGACTCGCTGAAGCTTTCTTT.

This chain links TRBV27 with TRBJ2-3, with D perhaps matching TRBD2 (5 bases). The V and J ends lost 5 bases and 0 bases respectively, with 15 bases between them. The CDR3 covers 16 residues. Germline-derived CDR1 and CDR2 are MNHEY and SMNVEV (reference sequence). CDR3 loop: CASSLKRTPSTDTQYF. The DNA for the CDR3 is TGTGCCAGCAGTCTTAAGCGGACTCCTAGCACAGATACGCAGTATTTT.

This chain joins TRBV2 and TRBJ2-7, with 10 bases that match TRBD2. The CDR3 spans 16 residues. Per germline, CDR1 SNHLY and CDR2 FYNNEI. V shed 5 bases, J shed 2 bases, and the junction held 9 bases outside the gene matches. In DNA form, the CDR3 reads TGTGCCAGCAGTACTCTAGCGGGAGTCAAGACCTACGAGCAGTACTTC. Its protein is CASSTLAGVKTYEQYF.

The CDR3 region is CASLSSSYEQYF. DNA of the CDR3: TGTGCCAGCCTGAGTAGCTCCTACGAGCAGTACTTC. V is TRBV6-5 and J is TRBJ2-7; no firm D call. CDR1 and CDR2 (germline): MNHEY, SVGAGI. The V gene lost 8 bases and the J gene lost 0 bases, with 8 bases spanning the gap. This CDR3 has 12 residues.

The DNA of the CDR3 is TGTGCCAGCAGCCTTAGCTCTGGAAACACCATATATTTT. The encoded protein is CASSLSSGNTIYF. The chain recombines TRBV11-2 with TRBJ1-3, with D unresolved. CDR3 length: 13 amino acids. Per germline, CDR1 SGHAT and CDR2 FQNNGV. V lost 5 bases and J lost 0, with 5 bases in between.